The 32 T cell receptor beta chains given below trace back to one sample, sequenced in a study of cytomegalovirus exposure and HLA in healthy donors (dated by TCRdb to the late 2010s). Receptor amplification or capture employed the immunoSEQ multiplex PCR assay. The multiplex PCR relied on a mix of 60 forward primers for TCR Vbeta segments and 13 reverse primers for TCR Jbeta segments. Imported from immuneACCESS, the table was reduced by TCRdb to in-frame sequences with V and J called. These copies leave out some clones; in studies compared against another copy, an unresolved V gene accounts for under half, and the cause of the remainder is not known. Within this sample are under 200,000 clones, with roughly four fifths of them counted one time only. The ten largest clones add up to roughly 2.1% of the sample. The specimen sequenced was PBMCs. These receptors were obtained from a woman aged 25 to 39 in good health and CMV-seropositive.

This clone was counted a single time. CDR3 sequence (DNA): TGTGCCAGCAAGACAGGGCGGACGGGAAATCAGCCCCAGCATTTT. It codes for CASKTGRTGNQPQHF. This chain links TRBV6-5 with TRBJ1-5; 7 nucleotides match TRBD1. V was pared by 7 bases and J by 4 bases, with 10 bases of the junction left unmatched. The V gene's germline CDR1 is MNHEY and CDR2 SVGAGI. This CDR3 spans 15 amino acids.

The CDR3 region is CASSLGLAGGIYEQFF. The CDR3 DNA reads as TGCGCCAGCAGCTTAGGACTAGCGGGAGGTATCTATGAGCAGTTCTTC. The chain recombines TRBV5-1 with TRBJ2-1, with 14 bases that match TRBD2. Per germline, CDR1 SGHRS and CDR2 YFSETQ. Trimming cost V 2 bases and J 8 bases; bases outside gene matches: 6. This CDR3 contains 16 residues.

The chain joins TRBV7-8 to TRBJ2-5; D is possibly TRBD2 (5 bases). The DNA matches TRBJ2-7 better at its end, which makes the J call doubtful. Per the germline V gene, CDR1 is SGHVS and CDR2 is FQNEAQ. The CDR3 loop spans 13 amino acids. This CDR3 reads CASSLSGSYEQYF. CDR3 DNA sequence: TGTGCCAGCAGCTTAAGCGGATCCTACGAGCAGTACTTC.

The genes are TRBV2 and TRBJ1-2; D might be TRBD1 (5 bases). The CDR3 covers 17 residues. The V end was cut by 2 bases, the J end by 0 bases, with 16 bases between. Germline assignment: CDR1 SNHLY and CDR2 FYNNEI. This CDR3 reads CASSERGGGRANYGYTF. CDR3 nucleotides: TGTGCCAGCAGTGAACGTGGCGGGGGGAGGGCTAACTATGGCTACACCTTC.

This rearrangement joins TRBV30 to TRBJ1-5; weak D call: TRBD1 (5 bases). Germline V gene data show CDR1 as GTSNPN and CDR2 as SVGIG (reference sequence). Deletions cut 5 bases from V and 2 bases from J, with 10 bases between. CDR3 length: 13 amino acids. This CDR3 reads CAWAGDGNQPQHF. The CDR3 region has the DNA TGTGCCTGGGCGGGGGACGGCAATCAGCCCCAGCATTTT.

V gene TRBV5-1 combines with J gene TRBJ1-3; a possible D gene is TRBD1 (5 bases). The germline gives CDR1 SGHRS, CDR2 YFSETQ. The CDR3 length is 15 residues. V was trimmed by 0 bases and J by 0 bases, leaving 7 bases between them. The CDR3 nucleotides are TGCGCCAGCAGCTTGGACAGGACCTCTGGAAACACCATATATTTT. It encodes CASSLDRTSGNTIYF.

This clone was seen a handful of times. The CDR3 bases are TGTGCCAGCAGTGAAGCAGGGGAGCGGAATGAGCAGTTCTTC. It yields the protein CASSEAGERNEQFF. The V gene is TRBV25-1, the J gene TRBJ2-1, with TRBD1 as a possible D gene (6 bases). This CDR3 is built from 14 residues. Germline CDR1 and CDR2: MGHDK and SYGVNS. V shed 2 bases and J shed 7 bases, with 12 bases lying between them.

The rearrangement uses TRBV4-1 and TRBJ1-1; D remains unclear. With 2 bases removed from V and 4 bases from J, the gap between germline ends came to 14 bases. The germline V gene has CDR1 MGHRA and CDR2 YSYEKL. CDR3 length equals 15 residues. As DNA, the CDR3 is TGCGCCAGCAGCCAATTGCAGCGGGGAACCACTGAAGCTTTCTTT. This translates into CASSQLQRGTTEAFF.

V gene TRBV7-9 combines with J gene TRBJ2-3; D unresolved. V was pared by 7 bases and J by 4 bases, with 9 bases between. Germline CDR1 reads SEHNR; CDR2 reads FQNEAQ (reference sequence). The CDR3 contains 12 residues. CDR3 loop: CASMLSPDTQYF. The CDR3 nucleotides read TGTGCCAGCATGCTGAGTCCAGATACGCAGTATTTT.

The chain employs TRBV10-3 and TRBJ2-1, with TRBD2 as a possible D gene (7 bases). Trimming took off 4 bases at V and 8 bases at J, with 18 bases between the two ends. The germline V gene has CDR1 ENHRY and CDR2 SYGVKD. This CDR3 comprises 15 residues. CDR3 in DNA: TGTGCCATCAGTGGGGGGCGGACTAGTTACTATGAGCAGTTCTTC. Its protein is CAISGGRTSYYEQFF.

The V gene is TRBV25-1, the J gene TRBJ1-2; D may be TRBD1 (5 bases). The V gene lost 3 bases and the J gene lost 4 bases, with 18 bases spanning the gap. CDR1 is MGHDK and CDR2 is SYGVNS in the germline V gene. The CDR3 has 16 residues. CDR3 DNA sequence: TGTGCCAGCAGTGACCCTTCTTTCGGGGGGATCTATGGCTACACCTTC. It is translated as CASSDPSFGGIYGYTF.

The chain recombines TRBV9 with TRBJ2-1; the match to TRBD1 covers 8 bases. The CDR3 length is 13 residues. V was pared by 2 bases and J by 9 bases, with 4 bases of the junction left unmatched. Germline loops: CDR1 SGDLS, CDR2 YYNGEE. CDR3 sequence (DNA): TGTGCCAGCAGCGTGGGCAGGGGGCTTGAGCAGTTCTTC. Translating gives CASSVGRGLEQFF.

The rearrangement joins TRBV7-2 to TRBJ2-7; 7 bases map to TRBD2. V was pared by 4 bases and J by 0 bases, with 12 bases of the junction left unmatched. CDR3 length equals 17 residues. Germline values: CDR1 SGHTA, CDR2 FQGNSA. The chain's CDR3 is CASSYPAAGEDSYEQYF. In nucleotides, the CDR3 is TGTGCCAGCAGCTACCCGGCCGCGGGAGAGGACTCCTACGAGCAGTACTTC. Looking up the rest from reference TRBV7-2 and TRBJ2-7 gives the full variable domain: GAGVSQSPSNKVTEKGKDVELRCDPISGHTALYWYRQSLGQGLEFLIYFQGNSAPDKSGLPSDRFSAERTGGSVSTLTIQRTQQEDSAVYLCASSYPAAGEDSYEQYFGPGTRLTVT.

The chain uses TRBV5-6 and TRBJ2-5; 11 bases align to TRBD2. The CDR3 is 16 amino acids. Germline V gives CDR1 SGHDT, CDR2 YYEEEE. Losses at the gene ends were 4 bases for V and 5 bases for J; bases not matched to a gene: 10. CDR3 sequence reads: CASSPVLAGAAETQYF. The DNA of the CDR3 is TGTGCCAGCAGCCCGGTACTAGCGGGGGCTGCGGAGACCCAGTACTTC.

V usage is TRBV29-1 and J usage is TRBJ1-2; D may be TRBD1 (5 bases). This CDR3 is 14 amino acids long. V was trimmed by 6 bases and J by 6 bases, leaving 20 bases between them. Germline assignment: CDR1 SQVTM and CDR2 ANQGSEA. For the CDR3, the DNA is TGCAGCGTGTCAAAAGGGGCCAGCTCCCATGGCTACACCTTC. It is translated as CSVSKGASSHGYTF.

This clone has more than one count but fewer than ten. CDR3 nucleotide sequence: TGTGCCAGCAGCGTAGATGGGCAGGGTAGCACTGAAGCTTTCTTT. It codes for CASSVDGQGSTEAFF. V and J are TRBV9 and TRBJ1-1; perhaps TRBD1 as D (5 bases). Trimming stripped 0 bases from V and 4 bases from J, with 13 bases between. Germline V CDR1 and CDR2: SGDLS, YYNGEE. This CDR3 has 15 amino acids.

V gene TRBV5-5 combines with J gene TRBJ1-4; perhaps TRBD1 as D (5 bases). The CDR3 loop spans 13 amino acids. Trimming took off 4 bases at V and 8 bases at J, with 12 bases between the two ends. The V gene's germline CDR1 is SGHKS and CDR2 YYEKEE (reference sequence). The CDR3 DNA follows: TGTGCCAGCAGCCAGGGAAATTGGGAAAAACTGTTTTTT. It encodes CASSQGNWEKLFF.

This chain connects TRBV2 to TRBJ2-7; perhaps TRBD2 as D (5 bases). Germline assignment: CDR1 SNHLY and CDR2 FYNNEI. The V end was cut by 4 bases, the J end by 6 bases, with 13 bases between. CDR3 length equals 13 residues. CDR3 in amino acids: CASSGLVGSEQYF. CDR3 nucleotide sequence: TGTGCCAGCAGTGGGTTGGTAGGGAGCGAGCAGTACTTC.

CDR3 DNA sequence: TGTGCCAGCAGCACCACAGGGGGCGAGACCCAGTACTTC. Translated, it gives CASSTTGGETQYF. The rearrangement joins TRBV7-9 to TRBJ2-5, with 9 positions matching TRBD1. Germline V gives CDR1 SEHNR, CDR2 FQNEAQ (reference sequence). V was pared by 5 bases and J by 5 bases, with 3 bases of the junction left unmatched. This CDR3 comprises 13 residues. The variable domain in full, with the rest retrieved from reference TRBV7-9 and TRBJ2-5, is DTGVSQNPRHKITKRGQNVTFRCDPISEHNRLYWYRQTLGQGPEFLTYFQNEAQLEKSRLLSDRFSAERPKGSFSTLEIQRTEQGDSAMYLCASSTTGGETQYFGPGTRLLVL.

V is TRBV9 and J is TRBJ2-7; the D gene is possibly TRBD2 (6 bases). Germline V gene lookup returns CDR1 SGDLS and CDR2 YYNGEE. The CDR3 extends over 13 amino acids. With 3 bases removed from V and 1 base from J, the gap between germline ends came to 8 bases. The CDR3 DNA follows: TGTGCCAGCAGCGGGGGGGAGTCCTACGAGCAGTACTTC. Protein product: CASSGGESYEQYF.

The table lists this clone with a count of one. One end of the junction fails to match germline, which may point to a read error. The V gene is TRBV2, the J gene TRBJ2-1; D possibly uses TRBD1 or TRBD2 (6 bases each). This CDR3 is built from 16 residues. Germline CDR1 SNHLY, CDR2 FYNNEI. CDR3 region: CTSRGEGGAGINEQFF. The DNA of the CDR3 is TGTACCAGCAGGGGAGAAGGTGGCGCGGGAATCAATGAGCAGTTCTTC.

This clone was seen just once. The chain uses TRBV19 and TRBJ1-3; D not certain. Germline values: CDR1 LNHDA, CDR2 SQIVND (reference sequence). The CDR3 is made up of 14 amino acids. V lost 6 bases, J lost 0 bases, and 9 bases lay in between. The DNA for the CDR3 is TGTGCCAGTAGACGGGAGCTCTCTGGAAACACCATATATTTT. Translating it yields CASRRELSGNTIYF.

The chain is built from TRBV5-4 and TRBJ1-2, with 7 bases aligning to TRBD1. CDR1 and CDR2 (germline): SGHNT, YYREEE (reference sequence). J gave up 8 bases and V 2 bases, and 6 bases lay outside the gene matches. The CDR3 totals 13 residues. The CDR3 DNA sequence: TGTGCCAGCAGCTTTTTCCAGGGGGGCGGCTACACCTTC. It translates to CASSFFQGGGYTF.

The rearrangement joins TRBV30 to TRBJ2-7; TRBD2 matches 7 bases. V gave up 1 base and J gave up 5 bases; unmatched junction bases: 5. The germline gives CDR1 GTSNPN, CDR2 SVGIG (reference sequence). The CDR3 consists of 13 residues. Here the CDR3 reads CAWSGGRNHEQYF. DNA for the CDR3: TGTGCCTGGAGTGGCGGGAGAAACCACGAGCAGTACTTC. Filled out from reference TRBV30 and TRBJ2-7, the complete variable domain reads SQTIHQWPATLVQPVGSPLSLECTVEGTSNPNLYWYRQAAGRGLQLLFYSVGIGQISSEVPQNLSASRPQDRQFILSSKKLLLSDSGFYLCAWSGGRNHEQYFGPGTRLTVT.

This clone has just a few counts. The chain uses TRBV6-1 and TRBJ1-5; D possibly corresponds to TRBD1 (6 bases). V was trimmed by 4 bases and J by 1 base, leaving 11 bases between them. In germline, CDR1 is MNHNS, CDR2 SASEGT. This CDR3 contains 15 residues. The CDR3 DNA follows: TGTGCCAGCAGTGTACAGGGCCCAAGCAATCAGCCCCAGCATTTT. The encoded protein is CASSVQGPSNQPQHF.

The chain joins TRBV15 to TRBJ2-2, with TRBD2 matching over 10 bases. The CDR3 runs to 15 residues. Germline values: CDR1 LNHNV, CDR2 YYDKDF (reference sequence). V was pared by 0 bases and J by 5 bases, with 0 bases of the junction left unmatched. CDR3 sequence (DNA): TGTGCCACCAGCAGAGATAGCGGGAGGACCGGGGAGCTGTTTTTT. It specifies CATSRDSGRTGELFF.

Here the CDR3 DNA reads TGTGCCAGCCAACTAGCGGGAACGACCTACGAGCAGTACTTC. Encoded protein: CASQLAGTTYEQYF. The chain is built from TRBV5-5 and TRBJ2-7; 10 bases map to TRBD2. V gave up 7 bases and J gave up 2 bases; unmatched junction bases: 6. Looked up from germline, CDR1 is SGHKS and CDR2 is YYEKEE (reference sequence). The CDR3 totals 14 residues.

As to this clone: Other DNA sequences of this sample code for an identical CDR3. The chain couples TRBV30 to TRBJ1-5, with D hard to call. CDR3 length equals 13 residues. Trimming took off 2 bases at V and 5 bases at J, with 10 bases between the two ends. CDR1 and CDR2 (germline): GTSNPN, SVGIG (reference sequence). CDR3 amino acids: CAWSRGADQPQHF. DNA for the CDR3: TGTGCCTGGAGTCGGGGAGCGGATCAGCCCCAGCATTTT.

This rearrangement joins TRBV27 to TRBJ2-3; D is perhaps TRBD1 (7 bases). Germline V gene data show CDR1 as MNHEY and CDR2 as SMNVEV (reference sequence). The length of the CDR3 is 17 residues. With 1 base removed from V and 4 bases from J, the gap between germline ends came to 18 bases. CDR3 in amino acids: CASSLYTGAASADTQYF. The CDR3 coding sequence is TGTGCCAGCAGTTTATACACAGGGGCCGCTAGCGCAGATACGCAGTATTTT.

The J gene is TRBJ1-2, the V gene TRBV27; maybe TRBD1 (6 bases). Trimming cost V 6 bases and J 5 bases, with 19 bases left between them. Germline CDR1 is MNHEY and CDR2 is SMNVEV (reference sequence). There are 15 residues in the CDR3. The CDR3 bases are TGTGCCAGCAGCGCATGGGACACGGGCGGGTATGGCTACACCTTC. Its protein is CASSAWDTGGYGYTF.

The chain joins TRBV30 to TRBJ2-7; 11 nucleotides agree with TRBD2. Unmatched junction bases numbered 10, after V lost 4 bases and J lost 5 bases. CDR3 length: 15 amino acids. Germline CDR1 is GTSNPN and CDR2 is SVGIG (reference sequence). The chain's CDR3 is CAWTELAGVGHEQYF. The CDR3 nucleotides read TGTGCCTGGACCGAACTAGCGGGAGTGGGGCACGAGCAGTACTTC.

Turning to this clone: This CDR3 is also generated by other DNA sequences in the sample. The chain couples TRBV30 to TRBJ1-5, with 7 positions matching TRBD1. V lost 3 bases, J lost 4 bases, and 3 bases stayed unmatched. The CDR3 consists of 13 residues. Per germline, CDR1 GTSNPN and CDR2 SVGIG (reference sequence). The CDR3 sequence: CAWSETGNQPQHF. In DNA, the CDR3 is TGTGCCTGGAGCGAGACAGGGAATCAGCCCCAGCATTTT.